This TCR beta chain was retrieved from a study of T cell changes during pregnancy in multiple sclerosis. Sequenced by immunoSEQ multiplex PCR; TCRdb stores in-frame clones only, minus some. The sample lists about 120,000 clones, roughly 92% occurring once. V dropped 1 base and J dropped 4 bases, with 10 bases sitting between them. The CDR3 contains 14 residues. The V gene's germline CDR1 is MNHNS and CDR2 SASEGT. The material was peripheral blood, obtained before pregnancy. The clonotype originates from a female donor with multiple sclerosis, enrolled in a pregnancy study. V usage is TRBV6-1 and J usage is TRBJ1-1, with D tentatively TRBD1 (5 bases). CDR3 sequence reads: CASSEDWGGTEAFF. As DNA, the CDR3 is TGTGCCAGCAGTGAAGATTGGGGGGGCACTGAAGCTTTCTTT.